Presented here are 21 T cell receptor beta chains from one specimen sequenced in a study of CD8+CD57+ T cells in acquired aplastic anemia. All patients picked for sequencing had shown, by flow cytometry, an expansion of CD8+CD57+ cells. TCR beta VDJ and CDR3 were profiled, and genomic DNA was the template. TCRdb re-derived calls from the reads in MiXCR, one entry per CDR3 protein. The sample has approximately 160,000 distinct CDR3 sequences, roughly 45% seen once. Material: sorted CD4+, CD8+, or CD8+CD57+ T cells (not recorded which) from PBMCs. These receptors all come from a human donor with aplastic anemia.

J is TRBJ1-5 and V is TRBV19; D is unclear. V was clipped by 4 bases and J by 8 bases, with 12 bases between them. Germline CDR1 reads LNHDA; CDR2 reads SQIVND (reference sequence). This CDR3 is built from 13 residues. For the CDR3, the DNA is TGTGCCAGTAGTACAAGGGTTCCTGAGCCCCAGCATTTT. Amino acid sequence: CASSTRVPEPQHF.

This clonotype was found many times. The rearrangement links TRBV2 to TRBJ1-5, with TRBD1 matching 9 bases. CDR1 and CDR2 (germline): SNHLY, FYNNEI. Unmatched junction bases numbered 7, after V lost 6 bases and J lost 1 base. This CDR3 comprises 16 residues. CDR3 residues: CASRPHRGQSNQPQHF. Written as DNA, the CDR3 is TGTGCCAGCAGACCTCACAGGGGGCAGAGCAATCAGCCCCAGCATTTT. Looking up the rest from reference TRBV2 and TRBJ1-5 gives the full variable domain: EPEVTQTPSHQVTQMGQEVILRCVPISNHLYFYWYRQILGQKVEFLVSFYNNEISEKSEIFDDQFSVERPDGSNFTLKIRSTKLEDSAMYFCASRPHRGQSNQPQHFGDGTRLSIL.

The chain combines TRBV27 with TRBJ1-2, with TRBD1 matching over 8 bases. V lost 0 bases and J lost 7; bases outside the gene matches: 4. Germline V gives CDR1 MNHEY, CDR2 SMNVEV (reference sequence). This CDR3 is built from 14 residues. The CDR3 protein is CASSLSGTGAGYTF. DNA of the CDR3: TGTGCCAGCAGTTTATCCGGGACAGGTGCTGGCTACACCTTC.

This CDR3 reads CASSQFAVTEDSPLHF. CDR3 nucleotides: TGCGCCAGCAGCCAATTTGCGGTGACAGAGGATTCACCCCTCCACTTT. The chain recombines TRBV4-3 with TRBJ1-6; TRBD1 is a possible D gene (5 bases). The germline V gene encodes CDR1 LGHNA and CDR2 YSLEER. The V and J ends lost 2 bases and 8 bases respectively, with 16 bases between them. CDR3 size: 16 residues.

The rearrangement joins TRBV25-1 to TRBJ1-1; D remains unclear. CDR1 is MGHDK and CDR2 is SYGVNS in the germline V gene. The CDR3 length is 14 residues. V lost 3 bases and J 1 base, leaving 9 bases between the germline ends. The CDR3 is CASSDTSSNTEAFF. CDR3 coding DNA: TGTGCCAGCAGTGATACCAGTTCGAACACTGAAGCTTTCTTT. Full variable domain (outside the CDR3, taken from reference TRBV25-1 and TRBJ1-1): EADIYQTPRYLVIGTGKKITLECSQTMGHDKMYWYQQDPGMELHLIHYSYGVNSTEKGDLSSESTVSRIRTEHFPLTLESARPSHTSQYLCASSDTSSNTEAFFGQGTRLTVV.

This clonotype was observed at least ten times. V usage is TRBV10-3 and J usage is TRBJ2-5; D may be TRBD1 (6 bases). The CDR3 totals 16 residues. Trimming pared 0 bases from V and 7 bases from J, leaving 18 bases between. Germline CDR1 reads ENHRY; CDR2 reads SYGVKD. The CDR3 bases are TGTGCCATCAGTGAGTCGACAGGCTCCCCGTGGCGGACCCAGTACTTC. Translation: CAISESTGSPWRTQYF.

This clonotype was counted ten times or more. CDR3 protein: CASRGSGRSTDTQYF. Here the CDR3 DNA reads TGTGCCAGCAGAGGCAGCGGCAGAAGCACAGATACGCAGTATTTT. This sequence joins TRBV5-4 and TRBJ2-3, with D perhaps matching TRBD2 (5 bases). Germline V gene lookup returns CDR1 SGHNT and CDR2 YYREEE (reference sequence). V was trimmed by 5 bases and J by 0 bases, leaving 13 bases between them. The CDR3 is made up of 15 amino acids.

This clonotype appeared once. This rearrangement joins TRBV7-6 to TRBJ2-7; TRBD2 agrees at 7 bases. The CDR3 loop spans 13 amino acids. Germline V lookup: CDR1 SGHVS, CDR2 FNYEAQ. V trimming: 8 bases; J trimming: 1 base; junction bases outside the gene matches: 5. The CDR3 sequence is CASRSGSSYEQYF. The CDR3 DNA follows: TGTGCCAGCCGTAGCGGGTCTTCCTACGAGCAGTACTTC.

This clonotype was counted ten times or more. V and J are TRBV5-5 and TRBJ1-5, with D maybe TRBD1 (5 bases). Germline V gene lookup returns CDR1 SGHKS and CDR2 YYEKEE (reference sequence). V was shortened by 0 bases and J by 1 base, with 11 bases between the two germline ends. This CDR3 comprises 16 residues. Here the CDR3 reads CASSLVGGVSNQPQHF. The CDR3 DNA follows: TGTGCCAGCAGCTTGGTGGGGGGGGTGAGCAATCAGCCCCAGCATTTT.

This clonotype was observed at least ten times. The V gene is TRBV7-2, the J gene TRBJ2-7; either TRBD1 or TRBD2 may fit D (5 bases each). The germline V and J ends were trimmed by 5 bases and 6 bases, with 14 bases remaining between them. Looked up from germline, CDR1 is SGHTA and CDR2 is FQGNSA. CDR3 length: 13 amino acids. The DNA for the CDR3 is TGTGCCAGCAGCCGGACGGGGCCGGGCGAGCAGTACTTC. This codes for CASSRTGPGEQYF. Filled out from reference TRBV7-2 and TRBJ2-7, the complete variable domain reads GAGVSQSPSNKVTEKGKDVELRCDPISGHTALYWYRQSLGQGLEFLIYFQGNSAPDKSGLPSDRFSAERTGGSVSTLTIQRTQQEDSAVYLCASSRTGPGEQYFGPGTRLTVT.

V usage is TRBV19 and J usage is TRBJ1-3; no reliable D call. The J call is doubtful: the DNA matches TRBJ1-1 better. The CDR3 has 11 residues. The germline CDR1 and CDR2 sequences are LNHDA and SQIVND (reference sequence). In DNA form, the CDR3 reads TGTGCCAGTAGTCGGACGGTTGAAGCTTTCTTT. Translation: CASSRTVEAFF.

V is TRBV10-3 and J is TRBJ2-3, with 10 bases lining up with TRBD2. Germline CDR1 is ENHRY and CDR2 is SYGVKD. Trimming removed 3 bases from V and 5 bases from J; junction bases left unmatched: 5. This CDR3 spans 15 amino acids. The CDR3 protein is CAISDGLAGVDTQYF. The CDR3 nucleotides are TGTGCCATCAGTGATGGGCTAGCGGGGGTAGATACGCAGTATTTT.

This sequence joins TRBV2 and TRBJ1-2; 7 bases fit TRBD1. CDR3 length: 15 amino acids. Germline CDR1 reads SNHLY; CDR2 reads FYNNEI. The J segment lost 5 bases and the V segment lost 6 bases, leaving 12 bases of the junction unmatched. This chain's CDR3 is CASRLLDRRGYGYTF. CDR3 DNA sequence: TGTGCCAGCAGACTTTTGGACAGGAGAGGATATGGCTACACCTTC.

In its sample, this clonotype was seen many times. This rearrangement joins TRBV7-9 to TRBJ1-1; D not certain. The germline V and J ends were trimmed by 5 bases and 1 base, with 14 bases remaining between them. Germline CDR1 SEHNR, CDR2 FQNEAQ (reference sequence). The CDR3 is made up of 15 amino acids. The CDR3 DNA sequence: TGTGCCAGCAGCCCACGGCGGGCGGGGAACACTGAAGCTTTCTTT. Its translation is CASSPRRAGNTEAFF.

This chain connects TRBV30 to TRBJ2-3, with 8 bases fitting TRBD1. CDR3 length: 15 amino acids. V lost 6 bases, J lost 2 bases, and 10 bases stayed unmatched. Germline V lookup: CDR1 GTSNPN, CDR2 SVGIG (reference sequence). This CDR3 is CACNRQGPYTDTQYF. CDR3 nucleotide sequence: TGTGCCTGCAATCGACAGGGGCCGTACACAGATACGCAGTATTTT.

This clonotype showed up many times. CDR3 sequence: CASSWATGGADSNSPLHF. The CDR3 DNA is TGCGCCAGCAGCTGGGCCACAGGGGGCGCGGATTCTAATTCACCCCTCCACTTT. The rearrangement joins TRBV5-1 to TRBJ1-6; 9 bases fit TRBD1. The CDR3 consists of 18 residues. Germline trimming cut 3 bases from V and 6 bases from J; bases unmatched to any gene: 13. Germline assignment: CDR1 SGHRS and CDR2 YFSETQ.

This clonotype has only one observation. The chain couples TRBV20-1 to TRBJ2-1; tentative D call: TRBD2 (6 bases). Trimming took 2 bases from V and 4 from J, leaving 12 bases between them. The V gene's germline CDR1 is DFQATT and CDR2 SNEGSKA (reference sequence). This CDR3 has 14 amino acids. The CDR3 loop is CSARLASEYNEQFF. CDR3 DNA: TGCAGTGCTAGATTGGCTAGCGAGTACAATGAGCAGTTCTTC.

This clonotype was counted ten times or more. V usage is TRBV19 and J usage is TRBJ1-5, with unresolved D. Germline assignment: CDR1 LNHDA and CDR2 SQIVND (reference sequence). The length of the CDR3 is 14 residues. Trimming pared 1 base from V and 5 bases from J, leaving 9 bases between. Written as DNA, the CDR3 is TGTGCCAGTAGTATAGTGCATACCGATCAGCCCCAGCATTTT. This sequence encodes CASSIVHTDQPQHF.

This chain uses TRBV11-2 with TRBJ2-7, with D possibly being TRBD2 (6 bases). V was trimmed by 1 base and J by 5 bases, leaving 9 bases between them. Germline lookup yields CDR1 SGHAT and CDR2 FQNNGV. The CDR3 has 13 residues. The CDR3 is CASSLGASDEQYF. The CDR3 DNA reads as TGTGCCAGCAGCTTAGGGGCTAGCGACGAGCAGTACTTC.

This rearrangement joins TRBV7-8 to TRBJ2-2; 9 nucleotides match TRBD2. CDR3 size: 17 residues. Germline CDR1 is SGHVS and CDR2 is FQNEAQ. Trimming removed 5 bases from V and 0 bases from J; junction bases left unmatched: 7. This chain's CDR3 is CASSPRSGGANTGELFF. Here the CDR3 DNA reads TGTGCCAGCAGCCCCCGTAGCGGGGGAGCGAACACCGGGGAGCTGTTTTTT.

V gene TRBV7-3 combines with J gene TRBJ2-5; no clear D gene. The CDR3 is 13 amino acids. Trimming pared 3 bases from V and 1 base from J, leaving 6 bases between. The germline gives CDR1 SGHTA, CDR2 FQGTGA. CDR3: CASSFQVQETQYF. For the CDR3, the DNA is TGTGCCAGCAGCTTTCAGGTCCAAGAGACCCAGTACTTC.